The text below deals with one T cell receptor beta chain. These data originate in a study of shared clonotypes between healthy human individuals. Study summary: CD8 memory received one plate per donor, CD8 naive two, CD4 memory three and CD4 naive three.

Profiling relied on immunoSEQ multiplex PCR, and the TCRdb table lists in-frame clones only, not all of them. The sample lists about 650,000 clones, nearly 97% occurring once. The CDR3 extends over 17 amino acids. CDR1 is MGHDK, CDR2 SYGVNS, per germline. V gave up 4 bases and J gave up 5 bases, with 23 bases separating them. As defined, naive CD8 cells were CD45RO-negative and positively selected for CCR7, with terminally differentiated effector memory CD45RA+ cells excluded. The receptor comes from a woman in her 30s in good health. This chain links TRBV25-1 with TRBJ2-5; D is ambiguous. The sample was naive CD8+ T cells sorted from blood. Here the CDR3 reads CASSAPDVYWRGETQYF. The CDR3, as DNA: TGTGCCAGCAGTGCGCCTGATGTGTATTGGCGAGGTGAGACCCAGTACTTC. Full variable domain (remainder filled in from reference TRBV25-1 and TRBJ2-5): EADIYQTPRYLVIGTGKKITLECSQTMGHDKMYWYQQDPGMELHLIHYSYGVNSTEKGDLSSESTVSRIRTEHFPLTLESARPSHTSQYLCASSAPDVYWRGETQYFGPGTRLLVL.